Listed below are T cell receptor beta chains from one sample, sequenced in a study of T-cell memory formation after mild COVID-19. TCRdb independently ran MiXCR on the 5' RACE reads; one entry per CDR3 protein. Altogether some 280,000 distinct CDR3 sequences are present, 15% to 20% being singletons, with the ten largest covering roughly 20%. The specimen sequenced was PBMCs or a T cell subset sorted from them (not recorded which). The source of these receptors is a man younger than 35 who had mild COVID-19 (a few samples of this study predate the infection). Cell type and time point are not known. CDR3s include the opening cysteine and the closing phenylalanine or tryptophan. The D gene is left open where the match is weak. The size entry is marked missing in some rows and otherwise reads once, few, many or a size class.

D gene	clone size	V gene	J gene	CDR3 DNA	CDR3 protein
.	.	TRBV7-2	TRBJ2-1	TGTGCCAGCAGCTCAAGATCCCGGGGGGAGCAGTTCTTC	CASSSRSRGEQFF
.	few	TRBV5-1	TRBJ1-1	TGCGCCAGCAGCTTGCAGGGACTCTCCGAAAACACTGAAGCTTTCTTT	CASSLQGLSENTEAFF
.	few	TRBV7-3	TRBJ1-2	TGTGCCAGCAGCTTAATGCCACAGGGCCACTATGGCTACACCTTC	CASSLMPQGHYGYTF
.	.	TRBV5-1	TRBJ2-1	TGCGCCAGCAGCTTGTACACAGGGTACAATGAGCAGTTCTTC	CASSLYTGYNEQFF
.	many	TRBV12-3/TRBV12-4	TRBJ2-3	TGTGCCAGCAGCCCAACATCATGGGGCACAGATACGCAGTATTTT	CASSPTSWGTDTQYF
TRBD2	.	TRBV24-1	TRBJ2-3	TGTGCCACCAGTGAGAGCGGGGGGCCGACAGATACGCAGTATTTT	CATSESGGPTDTQYF
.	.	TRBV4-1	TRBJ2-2	TGCGCCAGCAGCCAACCCAAGAACACCGGGGAGCTGTTTTTT	CASSQPKNTGELFF
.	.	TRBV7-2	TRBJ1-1	TGTGCCAGCAGCTCACCCATGGGGGGCTGGGCTTTCTTT	CASSSPMGGWAFF
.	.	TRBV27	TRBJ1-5	TGTGCCACTGGGGGGAAGGGAAATCAGCCCCAGCATTTT	CATGGKGNQPQHF
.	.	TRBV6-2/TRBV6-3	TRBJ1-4	TGTGCCAGCACGGACAGTCGGGAAAAACTGTTTTTT	CASTDSREKLFF
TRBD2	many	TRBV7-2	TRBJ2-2	TGTGCCAGCAGCTTTAGCGGGGGGGCGGTCCCCGGGGAGCTGTTTTTT	CASSFSGGAVPGELFF
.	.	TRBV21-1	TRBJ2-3	TGTGCCAGCAGACACCCCAACAAGCGGGGGGAGGCAGATACGCAGTATTTT	CASRHPNKRGEADTQYF
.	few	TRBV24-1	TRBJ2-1	TGTGCCACCAGTGATTCGCAGGGGCAGGCCTCCTACAATGAGCAGTTCTTC	CATSDSQGQASYNEQFF
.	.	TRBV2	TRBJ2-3	TGTGCCAGCGAGTCACAGGGCTTAGATACGCAGTATTTT	CASESQGLDTQYF
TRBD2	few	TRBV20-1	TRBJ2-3	TGCAGTGCTAGACCTGGGACTAGCGGGGGGGCCGAGGCTGGAGATACGCAGTATTTT	CSARPGTSGGAEAGDTQYF